This TCR beta chain was sequenced during a study of T cell clonotyping in hematopoietic cell transplantation. The CDR3 consists of 14 residues. Germline V gives CDR1 SNHLY, CDR2 FYNNEI. V was pared by 6 bases and J by 0 bases, with 8 bases between. Clones were sequenced by immunoSEQ multiplex PCR, and TCRdb holds only the in-frame ones, with some missing. The table records approximately 75,000 clones, about 93% of them present only once. The genes are TRBV2 and TRBJ1-4; the D gene is possibly TRBD1 (6 bases). The sample taken for sequencing was peripheral blood mononuclear cells. The TCR comes from a man aged 50 or older in good health. Some clones in this sample may be carry-over from other donors' samples. The CDR3 region is CASRRTATNEKLFF. CDR3 nucleotides: TGTGCCAGCAGGCGGACAGCAACTAATGAAAAACTGTTTTTT.